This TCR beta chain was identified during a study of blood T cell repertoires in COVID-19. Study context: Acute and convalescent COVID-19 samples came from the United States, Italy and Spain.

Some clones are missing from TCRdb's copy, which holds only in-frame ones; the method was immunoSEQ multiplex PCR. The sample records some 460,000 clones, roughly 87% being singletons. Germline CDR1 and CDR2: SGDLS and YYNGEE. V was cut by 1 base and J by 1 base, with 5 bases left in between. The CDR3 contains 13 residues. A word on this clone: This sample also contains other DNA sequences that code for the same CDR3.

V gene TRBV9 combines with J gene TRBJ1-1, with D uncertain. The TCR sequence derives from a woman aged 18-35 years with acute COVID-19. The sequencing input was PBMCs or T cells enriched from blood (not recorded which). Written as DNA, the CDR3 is TGTGCCAGCAGCGTAACCGGGAACACTGAAGCTTTCTTT. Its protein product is CASSVTGNTEAFF.